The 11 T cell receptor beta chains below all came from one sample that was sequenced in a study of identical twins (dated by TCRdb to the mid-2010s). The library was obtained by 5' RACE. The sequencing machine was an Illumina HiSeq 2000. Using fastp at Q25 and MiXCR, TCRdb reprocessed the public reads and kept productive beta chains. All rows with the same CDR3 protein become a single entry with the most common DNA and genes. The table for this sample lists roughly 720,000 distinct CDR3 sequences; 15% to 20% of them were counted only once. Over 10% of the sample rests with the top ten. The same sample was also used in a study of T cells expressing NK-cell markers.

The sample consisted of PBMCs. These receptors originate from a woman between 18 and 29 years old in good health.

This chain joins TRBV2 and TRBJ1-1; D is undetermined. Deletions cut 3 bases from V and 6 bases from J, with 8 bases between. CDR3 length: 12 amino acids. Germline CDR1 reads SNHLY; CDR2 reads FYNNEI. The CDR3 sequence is CASSEMGAEAFF. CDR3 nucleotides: TGTGCCAGCAGTGAGATGGGAGCTGAAGCTTTCTTT.

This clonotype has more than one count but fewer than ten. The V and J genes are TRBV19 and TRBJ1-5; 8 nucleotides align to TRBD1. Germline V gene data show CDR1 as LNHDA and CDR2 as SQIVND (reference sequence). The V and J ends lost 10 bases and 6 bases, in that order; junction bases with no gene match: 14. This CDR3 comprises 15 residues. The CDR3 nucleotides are TGTGCCACTCAACCCCTAGGGACAGGTACTCAGCCCCAGCATTTT. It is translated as CATQPLGTGTQPQHF.

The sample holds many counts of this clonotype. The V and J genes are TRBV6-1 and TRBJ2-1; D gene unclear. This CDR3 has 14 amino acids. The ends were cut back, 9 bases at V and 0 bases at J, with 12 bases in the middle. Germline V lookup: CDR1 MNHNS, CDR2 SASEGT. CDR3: CASSAGISYNEQFF. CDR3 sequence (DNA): TGTGCCAGTTCCGCCGGTATCTCCTACAATGAGCAGTTCTTC.

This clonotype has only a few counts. The CDR3 sequence: CASSPYSGVDTDTQYF. DNA of the CDR3: TGTGCCAGCAGTCCGTATAGCGGGGTTGACACAGATACGCAGTATTTT. This chain uses TRBV27 with TRBJ2-3; 8 nucleotides line up with TRBD2. The CDR3 has 16 residues. From germline, CDR1 is MNHEY and CDR2 SMNVEV (reference sequence). The trim removed 5 bases at V and 2 bases at J, leaving 9 bases unmatched.

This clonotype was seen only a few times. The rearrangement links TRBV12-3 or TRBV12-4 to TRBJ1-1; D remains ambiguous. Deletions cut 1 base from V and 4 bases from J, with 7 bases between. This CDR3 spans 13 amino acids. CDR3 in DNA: TGTGCCAGCAGTTTAGGGTCCTCCACTGAAGCTTTCTTT. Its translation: CASSLGSSTEAFF.

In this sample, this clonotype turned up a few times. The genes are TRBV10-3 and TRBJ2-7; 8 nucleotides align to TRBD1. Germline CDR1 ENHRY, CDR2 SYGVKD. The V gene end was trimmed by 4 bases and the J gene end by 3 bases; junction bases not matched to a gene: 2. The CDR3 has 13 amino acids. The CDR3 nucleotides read TGTGCCATCAGTGGCGGACAGGGCTACGAGCAGTACTTC. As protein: CAISGGQGYEQYF.

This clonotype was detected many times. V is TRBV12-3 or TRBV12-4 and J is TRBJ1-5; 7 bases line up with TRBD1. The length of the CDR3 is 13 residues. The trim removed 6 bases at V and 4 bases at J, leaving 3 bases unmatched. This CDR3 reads CASRGTENQPQHF. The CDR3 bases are TGTGCCAGCAGGGGGACAGAGAATCAGCCCCAGCATTTT.

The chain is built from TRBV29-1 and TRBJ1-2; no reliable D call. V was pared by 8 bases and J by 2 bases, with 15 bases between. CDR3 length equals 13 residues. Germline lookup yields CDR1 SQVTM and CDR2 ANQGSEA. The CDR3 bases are TGCAGCACAACCCCCGGGTGGAACTATGGCTACACCTTC. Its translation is CSTTPGWNYGYTF.

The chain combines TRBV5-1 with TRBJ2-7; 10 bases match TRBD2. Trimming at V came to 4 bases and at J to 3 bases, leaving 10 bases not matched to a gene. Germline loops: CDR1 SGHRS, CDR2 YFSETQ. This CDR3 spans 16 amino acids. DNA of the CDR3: TGCGCCAGCAGCCTAACAGCGGGAGGGCACTACTACGAGCAGTACTTC. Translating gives CASSLTAGGHYYEQYF.

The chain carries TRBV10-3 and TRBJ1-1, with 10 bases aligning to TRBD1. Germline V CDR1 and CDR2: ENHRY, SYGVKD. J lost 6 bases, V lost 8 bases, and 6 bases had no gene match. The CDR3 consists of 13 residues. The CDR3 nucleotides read TGTGCCATCTCCGGGACAGGGGACGCTGAAGCTTTCTTT. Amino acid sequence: CAISGTGDAEAFF.

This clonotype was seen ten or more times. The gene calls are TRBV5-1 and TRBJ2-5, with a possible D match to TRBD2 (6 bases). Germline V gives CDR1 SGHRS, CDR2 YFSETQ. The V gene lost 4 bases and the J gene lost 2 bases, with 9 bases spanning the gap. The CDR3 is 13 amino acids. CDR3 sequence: CASSRDLQETQYF. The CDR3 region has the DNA TGCGCCAGCAGCAGGGACTTGCAAGAGACCCAGTACTTC.